The next 17 T cell receptor beta chains were all read from a single sample in a study of cytomegalovirus exposure and HLA in healthy donors. Vbeta (60) and Jbeta (13) primers were used in the PCR. Using immunoSEQ multiplex PCR, the repertoire was profiled, and TCRdb retains in-frame clones only, with some absent. The table records about 120,000 clones, around 60% of them present only once. Sequencing was done on a sample of PBMCs. The receptor set was obtained from a man aged 35 to 55 in good health and CMV-seropositive.

This chain uses TRBV19 with TRBJ2-1; D is undetermined. Germline CDR1 reads LNHDA; CDR2 reads SQIVND (reference sequence). This CDR3 is built from 11 residues. V lost 2 bases and J 8 bases, leaving 4 bases between the germline ends. The CDR3 DNA reads TGTGCCAGTAGTATAACGGATGAGCAGTTCTTC. As protein: CASSITDEQFF.

This clone came up a few times. V and J are TRBV9 and TRBJ1-2, with 7 positions matching TRBD1. After removal of 0 bases from V and 4 bases from J, the junction contained 9 bases not matched to a gene. This CDR3 region has 16 residues. The germline gives CDR1 SGDLS, CDR2 YYNGEE. CDR3 nucleotides: TGTGCCAGCAGCGTAGGTGCAGGGGGACGAGGCTATGGCTACACCTTC. Its translation is CASSVGAGGRGYGYTF.

This clone has a handful of counts. The genes are TRBV13 and TRBJ1-2, with TRBD1 as a possible D gene (5 bases). CDR3 length: 14 amino acids. With 5 bases removed from V and 7 bases from J, the gap between germline ends came to 17 bases. CDR1 and CDR2 (germline): PRHDT, FYEKMQ (reference sequence). The CDR3 spells CASSTGTGVSGYTF. The DNA of the CDR3 is TGTGCCAGCAGCACCGGGACTGGCGTAAGTGGCTACACCTTC.

The rearrangement links TRBV4-3 to TRBJ2-7, with D possibly matching TRBD1 (5 bases). The CDR3 totals 15 residues. The V end was cut by 0 bases, the J end by 3 bases, with 12 bases between. Germline V gene lookup returns CDR1 LGHNA and CDR2 YSLEER. The CDR3 nucleotides read TGCGCCAGCAGCCAAGATCGAGACAGAGACTACGAGCAGTACTTC. Its translation: CASSQDRDRDYEQYF.

This chain joins TRBV6-6 and TRBJ2-1; D might be TRBD2 (7 bases). The CDR3 has 14 residues. Per germline, CDR1 MNHNY and CDR2 SVGAGI (reference sequence). V lost 5 bases, J lost 8 bases, and 16 bases lay in between. The CDR3 protein is CASSDMGGGHEQFF. CDR3 in DNA: TGTGCCAGCAGTGACATGGGGGGGGGCCATGAGCAGTTCTTC.

This clone was seen a few times. The chain uses TRBV5-6 and TRBJ2-5, with a weak D call TRBD1 (7 bases). The V and J ends lost 1 base and 4 bases respectively, with 8 bases between them. The CDR3 contains 13 residues. Germline values: CDR1 SGHDT, CDR2 YYEEEE. This chain's CDR3 is CASSLQGGETQYF. CDR3 nucleotide sequence: TGTGCCAGCAGCTTGCAGGGGGGAGAGACCCAGTACTTC.

J is TRBJ2-5 and V is TRBV21-1; the table assigns TRBD1, which was not confirmed against the DNA. TRBV21-1 has pseudogene status. The length of the CDR3 is 14 residues. The CDR3 bases are TGTGCCAGCAGCAAAGTTATCAGGGAAAAGACCCAGTACTTC. It translates to CASSKVIREKTQYF.

The V gene is TRBV5-7, the J gene TRBJ1-6; TRBD1 agrees at 7 bases. Being an ORF, TRBV5-7 has a function that is uncertain. Trimming cost V 3 bases and J 0 bases; bases outside gene matches: 6. The CDR3 contains 17 residues. The CDR3 region is CASSSGQLSSYNSPLHF. For the CDR3, the DNA is TGTGCCAGCAGCTCGGGACAGTTGAGCTCCTATAATTCACCCCTCCACTTT.

The V gene is TRBV5-1, the J gene TRBJ1-2; D is uncertain. Deletions cut 0 bases from V and 8 bases from J, with 8 bases between. The CDR3 extends over 12 amino acids. Germline CDR1 SGHRS, CDR2 YFSETQ. In DNA form, the CDR3 reads TGCGCCAGCAGCTTGGACAGATACGGCTACACCTTC. Protein: CASSLDRYGYTF.

V usage is TRBV4-2 and J usage is TRBJ2-2, with D perhaps TRBD2 (5 bases). The CDR3 contains 17 residues. V dropped 0 bases and J dropped 1 base, with 12 bases sitting between them. The germline V gene encodes CDR1 LGHNA and CDR2 YNFKEQ. The CDR3 loop reads CASSQEGWRQNTGELFF. In DNA form, the CDR3 reads TGTGCCAGCAGCCAAGAAGGTTGGAGGCAGAACACCGGGGAGCTGTTTTTT.

This rearrangement joins TRBV29-1 to TRBJ2-3, with TRBD2 matching over 9 bases. Germline CDR1 SQVTM, CDR2 ANQGSEA. CDR3 length equals 15 residues. Unmatched junction bases numbered 6, after V lost 4 bases and J lost 1 base. The CDR3 nucleotides are TGCAGCGTTGTTCTATCTAGCGGGGGCACAGATACGCAGTATTTT. Translated, it gives CSVVLSSGGTDTQYF.

Concerning this clone: Additional DNA sequences in this sample encode the identical CDR3. The chain employs TRBV6-6 and TRBJ2-7; D possibly corresponds to TRBD1 (6 bases). CDR3 length: 14 residues. The ends were cut back, 5 bases at V and 3 bases at J, with 14 bases in the middle. Germline assignment: CDR1 MNHNY and CDR2 SVGAGI (reference sequence). DNA of the CDR3: TGTGCCAGCAGTCCGTCGGACAGAAGCTACGAGCAGTACTTC. It encodes CASSPSDRSYEQYF.

As for this clone: Distinct nucleotide sequences in the sample also encode this CDR3. The chain employs TRBV5-1 and TRBJ2-3; 11 bases align to TRBD1. Trimming took 4 bases from V and 2 from J; bases not matched to a gene: 6. The CDR3 extends over 16 amino acids. Germline V CDR1 and CDR2: SGHRS, YFSETQ. The CDR3 nucleotides are TGCGCCAGCAGCCCCGGACAGGGGGCCATCACAGATACGCAGTATTTT. This encodes CASSPGQGAITDTQYF. Drawing the rest from reference TRBV5-1 and TRBJ2-3, the complete variable domain is KAGVTQTPRYLIKTRGQQVTLSCSPISGHRSVSWYQQTPGQGLQFLFEYFSETQRNKGNFPGRFSGRQFSNSRSEMNVSTLELGDSALYLCASSPGQGAITDTQYFGPGTRLTVL.

This chain links TRBV18 with TRBJ2-4; D is unresolved. V was cut by 3 bases and J by 1 base, with 10 bases left in between. CDR1 and CDR2 (germline): KGHSH, LQKENI. The CDR3 is made up of 15 amino acids. The CDR3 reads CASSPESVAKNIQYF. The CDR3 DNA reads as TGTGCCAGCTCACCGGAGTCCGTGGCCAAAAACATTCAGTACTTC.

The CDR3 nucleotides are TGTGCCAGCAGCTTCGGTCTTCCTCCAGAGACCCAGTACTTC. It specifies CASSFGLPPETQYF. The V call is TRBV11-2, the J call TRBJ2-5; D unresolved. Trimming stripped 3 bases from V and 4 bases from J, with 12 bases between. CDR3 length: 14 amino acids. Germline V CDR1 and CDR2: SGHAT, FQNNGV.

This sequence joins TRBV28 and TRBJ2-7; TRBD1 is a possible D gene (5 bases). The CDR3 contains 19 residues. The V and J ends lost 3 bases and 0 bases respectively, with 24 bases between them. Germline CDR1 reads MDHEN; CDR2 reads SYDVKM. CDR3 DNA: TGTGCCAGCAGTTTCCCATTATCCCAGGGTTTCATTCCCTCCTACGAGCAGTACTTC. This gives the protein CASSFPLSQGFIPSYEQYF.

This sequence joins TRBV5-1 and TRBJ1-1; possibly TRBD1 for D (6 bases). The V end lost 0 bases, the J end lost 7 bases, and 13 bases lay between the germline ends. Germline-derived CDR1 and CDR2 are SGHRS and YFSETQ. The CDR3 length is 14 residues. Written as DNA, the CDR3 is TGCGCCAGCAGCTTGGCCGGAGGACAGTATGAAGCTTTCTTT. Translation: CASSLAGGQYEAFF.